Below are 18 T cell receptor beta chains sequenced from a single sample in a study of T-cell reconstitution after alpha-beta-depleted transplantation in children. Unique molecular identifiers were incorporated when the TCRbeta library was constructed. TCRdb re-derived calls from the PCR reads in MiXCR, one entry per CDR3 protein. The sample holds a few hundred thousand distinct CDR3 sequences, roughly 9% seen once. The specimen comprised PBMCs from the stem cell graft donor, sampled from the stem cell graft. These receptors all come from a human donor who donated a stem cell graft to a child with acute lymphoblastic leukemia.

This clonotype appeared a few times. The V gene is TRBV27, the J gene TRBJ1-1, with D unclear. Germline V gives CDR1 MNHEY, CDR2 SMNVEV (reference sequence). The CDR3 contains 15 residues. V was pared by 3 bases and J by 0 bases, with 11 bases between. CDR3 nucleotide sequence: TGTGCCAGCAGTTTGGGTCGGCTGATGAACACTGAAGCTTTCTTT. Translated, it gives CASSLGRLMNTEAFF.

The sample holds a few counts of this clonotype. The chain has TRBV29-1 and TRBJ1-1; D unresolved. The length of the CDR3 is 13 residues. The ends were cut back, 3 bases at V and 4 bases at J, with 12 bases in the middle. Germline V gene data show CDR1 as SQVTM and CDR2 as ANQGSEA. The CDR3 region has the DNA TGCAGCGTTGAGAGGCAGGTTGGCACTGAAGCTTTCTTT. Amino acids: CSVERQVGTEAFF.

The chain has TRBV5-5 and TRBJ2-7; D unresolved. The ends were cut back, 0 bases at V and 5 bases at J, with 9 bases in the middle. CDR1 and CDR2 from the germline V gene are SGHKS and YYEKEE (reference sequence). The CDR3 has 13 amino acids. The CDR3 here is CASSLGFPDEQYF. DNA of the CDR3: TGTGCCAGCAGCTTGGGTTTTCCGGACGAGCAGTACTTC.

A few counts support this clonotype. The DNA of the CDR3 is TGTGCCAGCAACACGGGACAGGTTATGAACACTGAAGCTTTCTTT. Protein product: CASNTGQVMNTEAFF. The chain combines TRBV6-1 with TRBJ1-1, with 8 positions matching TRBD1. From germline, CDR1 is MNHNS and CDR2 SASEGT. The CDR3 is made up of 15 amino acids. The ends lost 7 bases at V and 0 bases at J; junction bases unmatched: 7.

The genes are TRBV9 and TRBJ2-6; possible D gene TRBD1, 5 bases. The CDR3 covers 15 residues. Per the germline V gene, CDR1 is SGDLS and CDR2 is YYNGEE. The V gene lost 3 bases and the J gene lost 3 bases, with 10 bases spanning the gap. Here the CDR3 DNA reads TGTGCCAGCAGCGCCACAGGACATGGGGCCAACGTCCTGACTTTC. It translates to CASSATGHGANVLTF.

This clonotype came up many times. This chain connects TRBV6-2 or TRBV6-3 to TRBJ2-1; weak D call: TRBD1 (5 bases). Germline V CDR1 and CDR2: MNHEY, SVGEGT. This CDR3 spans 15 amino acids. The V and J ends lost 4 bases and 4 bases respectively, with 14 bases between them. This CDR3 is CASSLTRRDYNEQFF. CDR3 sequence (DNA): TGTGCCAGCAGTTTAACCCGCAGGGATTACAATGAGCAGTTCTTC.

The chain employs TRBV20-1 and TRBJ1-3, with 9 bases lining up with TRBD1. CDR3 size: 14 residues. With 6 bases clipped from V and 0 bases from J, the junction kept 3 bases outside the gene matches. Germline-derived CDR1 and CDR2 are DFQATT and SNEGSKA (reference sequence). As DNA, the CDR3 is TGCAGTGCAGCGGACAGGGGCTCTGGAAACACCATATATTTT. Translation: CSAADRGSGNTIYF.

On this clonotype: A much larger clone differs by one base, so this may be a read error. The chain couples TRBV7-2 to TRBJ2-2; D unresolved. V shed 0 bases and J shed 4 bases, with 3 bases lying between them. The CDR3 is 13 residues long. Germline lookup yields CDR1 SGHTA and CDR2 FQGNSA. CDR3 sequence reads: CASSLAVTGELFF. CDR3 in DNA: TGTGCCAGCAGCTTAGCGGTCACCGGGGAGCTGTTTTTT.

The genes are TRBV20-1 and TRBJ2-7; 7 nucleotides line up with TRBD1. CDR1 is DFQATT, CDR2 SNEGSKA, per germline (reference sequence). V lost 3 bases and J lost 4; bases outside the gene matches: 9. This CDR3 contains 14 residues. CDR3 protein: CSARGPGQTYEQYF. CDR3 coding DNA: TGCAGTGCTAGGGGCCCGGGACAGACGTACGAGCAGTACTTC.

This clonotype was detected only a few times. The gene calls are TRBV12-3 or TRBV12-4 and TRBJ2-1, with D possibly being TRBD2 (6 bases). V was cut by 5 bases and J by 12 bases, with 14 bases left in between. This CDR3 contains 12 residues. In DNA form, the CDR3 reads TGTGCCAGCAGTCGACCGGGACTGGGGCAGTTCTTC. Protein product: CASSRPGLGQFF.

V and J are TRBV20-1 and TRBJ2-7; 8 positions match TRBD1. Germline V CDR1 and CDR2: DFQATT, SNEGSKA (reference sequence). This CDR3 is built from 14 residues. V lost 2 bases, J lost 2 bases, and 5 bases stayed unmatched. The CDR3 DNA is TGCAGTGCTAGAAGGGGACAGGCGACCTACGAGCAGTACTTC. Protein: CSARRGQATYEQYF.

The rearrangement links TRBV27 to TRBJ1-5, with TRBD1 matching over 8 bases. Germline trimming cut 3 bases from V and 3 bases from J; bases unmatched to any gene: 4. CDR1 is MNHEY and CDR2 is SMNVEV in the germline V gene (reference sequence). The CDR3 spans 15 residues. CDR3 amino acids: CASSLYQGANQPQHF. Here the CDR3 DNA reads TGTGCCAGCAGTTTGTATCAGGGGGCCAATCAGCCCCAGCATTTT.

This clonotype was picked up a small number of times. Mismatch with germline at one junction end may stem from a read error. CDR3 in DNA: TGTGCCAGCAGATTAGGTTGGTATGAGCAGTTCTTC. Translation: CASRLGWYEQFF. The chain employs TRBV12-3 or TRBV12-4 and TRBJ2-1; unclear D gene. The CDR3 loop spans 12 amino acids.

This clonotype occurred many times. This chain links TRBV12-3 or TRBV12-4 with TRBJ1-3, with D unresolved. The CDR3 is made up of 16 amino acids. Trimming cost V 6 bases and J 0 bases, with 15 bases left between them. This CDR3 reads CASRRRTAFSGNTIYF. CDR3 coding DNA: TGTGCCAGCAGACGCAGGACGGCCTTCTCTGGAAACACCATATATTTT.

The genes are TRBV11-1 and TRBJ2-5, with 8 bases fitting TRBD2. CDR3 length: 16 amino acids. Germline loops: CDR1 SGHAT, CDR2 FQDESV (reference sequence). J was trimmed by 4 bases and V by 1 base; bases with no gene match: 8. The CDR3 loop is CASSLGGDSGVETQYF. For the CDR3, the DNA is TGTGCCAGCAGCTTAGGCGGCGATAGCGGGGTAGAGACCCAGTACTTC.

This chain uses TRBV3-1 with TRBJ2-1; 14 bases match TRBD2. In germline, CDR1 is LGHDT, CDR2 YNNKEL (reference sequence). V gave up 3 bases and J gave up 0 bases; unmatched junction bases: 16. The CDR3 is 22 residues long. The DNA of the CDR3 is TGTGCCAGCAGCCATGCTTACTCGCCGGGACTAGCGGGGGAGAGCTCCTACAATGAGCAGTTCTTC. Amino acid sequence: CASSHAYSPGLAGESSYNEQFF.

A few counts support this clonotype. One end of the junction fails to match germline, which may point to a read error. The V call is TRBV20-1, the J call TRBJ1-5; a weak D match, TRBD1 (5 bases). Germline V gives CDR1 DFQATT, CDR2 SNEGSKA (reference sequence). The CDR3 consists of 17 residues. In nucleotides, the CDR3 is TGCTGTGCTATCAACTGGGACTCACGGGGCAGCAATCAGCCCCAGCATTTT. Its protein is CCAINWDSRGSNQPQHF.

The chain combines TRBV20-1 with TRBJ2-4, with a weak D call TRBD2 (6 bases). V gave up 0 bases and J gave up 0 bases, with 9 bases separating them. CDR1 and CDR2 from the germline V gene are DFQATT and SNEGSKA (reference sequence). The CDR3 spans 15 residues. The CDR3, as DNA: TGCAGTGCTAGAGACGGACTATTAGCCAAAAACATTCAGTACTTC. Protein sequence: CSARDGLLAKNIQYF.